This TCR beta chain appears in the sequencing data of a study of regulatory T cells in long-lasting Graves disease. CDR3-region Arm-PCR and iRepertoire HTBI primers produced the TCR beta libraries. TCRdb reprocessed the multiplex PCR reads with MiXCR, giving one entry per CDR3 protein. Of roughly 300,000 distinct CDR3 sequences detected, around a fifth appear once; the ten largest clones hold around three fifths. Study-wide findings and caveats: Preferential use of TRBV28, TRBJ1-2 and TRBJ2-5 was seen in persistent disease. Persistent Graves' patients possessed reduced TCR diversity relative to recently diagnosed ones.

Trimming took off 4 bases at V and 3 bases at J, with 13 bases between the two ends. Germline V gives CDR1 MNHEY, CDR2 SMNVEV (reference sequence). This CDR3 contains 14 residues. The time point: persistent/refractory GD, antithyroid drugs over 5 years with positive TRAb. With RNA extracted from PBMCs as input, the TCR library was made. Collection of peripheral blood (about 8.1 milliliters) was done using EDTA tubes. This clonotype was detected ten times or more. Its matching antigen is unknown. The V gene is TRBV27, the J gene TRBJ2-7, with D possibly being TRBD2 (6 bases). The source material was peripheral blood mononuclear cells (PBMCs), sampled when the disease was refractory, from a patient treated with antithyroid drugs. The clonotype comes from a female donor with Graves disease. The CDR3 DNA sequence: TGTGCCAGCAGTTACACCGGGACTGACTACGAGCAGTACTTC. It yields the protein CASSYTGTDYEQYF.